This T cell receptor (beta chain) was recorded in a study of vaccination and CD4 T cells after COVID-19. Study-wide background: Samples taken post-COVID came a median about 3 months after diagnosis, ranging from 35 to 161. Study-wide findings and caveats: The researchers studied relatively few convalescent patients and omitted early post-infection timepoints. The great majority, 304 of 307 vaccine-specific clones, proved spike mono-reactive in convalescent patients.

Notes on this clonotype: Its cognate antigen is unknown.

Cultured CD4+ T-cell DNA underwent Oncomine TCR Beta short-read sequencing. Each CDR3 protein gets one entry after TCRdb re-called the PCR reads with MiXCR. Here the sample spans approximately 15,000 distinct CDR3 sequences, approximately 28% being singletons. The CDR3 contains 14 residues. The V end was cut by 5 bases, the J end by 0 bases, with 12 bases between. In germline, CDR1 is SGHKS, CDR2 YYEKEE (reference sequence). The treatment was: roughly nine-day PBMC culture with coronavirus spike peptide pools or control peptides (ViraFEST assay). Following expansion of antigen-specific T cells with peptide pools, ViraFEST then sequenced TCRs.

The sample comprised cultured CD4+ T cells from blood. The V gene is TRBV5-5, the J gene TRBJ2-7; D might be TRBD1 (6 bases). This TCR was recovered from a human donor with COVID-19. CDR3 region: CASSWDISSYEQYF. DNA for the CDR3: TGTGCCAGCAGTTGGGACATTAGCTCCTACGAGCAGTACTTC. Together with reference TRBV5-5 and TRBJ2-7, the CDR3 gives the full variable domain: DAGVTQSPTHLIKTRGQQVTLRCSPISGHKSVSWYQQVLGQGPQFIFQYYEKEERGRGNFPDRFSARQFPNYSSELNVNALLLGDSALYLCASSWDISSYEQYFGPGTRLTVT.